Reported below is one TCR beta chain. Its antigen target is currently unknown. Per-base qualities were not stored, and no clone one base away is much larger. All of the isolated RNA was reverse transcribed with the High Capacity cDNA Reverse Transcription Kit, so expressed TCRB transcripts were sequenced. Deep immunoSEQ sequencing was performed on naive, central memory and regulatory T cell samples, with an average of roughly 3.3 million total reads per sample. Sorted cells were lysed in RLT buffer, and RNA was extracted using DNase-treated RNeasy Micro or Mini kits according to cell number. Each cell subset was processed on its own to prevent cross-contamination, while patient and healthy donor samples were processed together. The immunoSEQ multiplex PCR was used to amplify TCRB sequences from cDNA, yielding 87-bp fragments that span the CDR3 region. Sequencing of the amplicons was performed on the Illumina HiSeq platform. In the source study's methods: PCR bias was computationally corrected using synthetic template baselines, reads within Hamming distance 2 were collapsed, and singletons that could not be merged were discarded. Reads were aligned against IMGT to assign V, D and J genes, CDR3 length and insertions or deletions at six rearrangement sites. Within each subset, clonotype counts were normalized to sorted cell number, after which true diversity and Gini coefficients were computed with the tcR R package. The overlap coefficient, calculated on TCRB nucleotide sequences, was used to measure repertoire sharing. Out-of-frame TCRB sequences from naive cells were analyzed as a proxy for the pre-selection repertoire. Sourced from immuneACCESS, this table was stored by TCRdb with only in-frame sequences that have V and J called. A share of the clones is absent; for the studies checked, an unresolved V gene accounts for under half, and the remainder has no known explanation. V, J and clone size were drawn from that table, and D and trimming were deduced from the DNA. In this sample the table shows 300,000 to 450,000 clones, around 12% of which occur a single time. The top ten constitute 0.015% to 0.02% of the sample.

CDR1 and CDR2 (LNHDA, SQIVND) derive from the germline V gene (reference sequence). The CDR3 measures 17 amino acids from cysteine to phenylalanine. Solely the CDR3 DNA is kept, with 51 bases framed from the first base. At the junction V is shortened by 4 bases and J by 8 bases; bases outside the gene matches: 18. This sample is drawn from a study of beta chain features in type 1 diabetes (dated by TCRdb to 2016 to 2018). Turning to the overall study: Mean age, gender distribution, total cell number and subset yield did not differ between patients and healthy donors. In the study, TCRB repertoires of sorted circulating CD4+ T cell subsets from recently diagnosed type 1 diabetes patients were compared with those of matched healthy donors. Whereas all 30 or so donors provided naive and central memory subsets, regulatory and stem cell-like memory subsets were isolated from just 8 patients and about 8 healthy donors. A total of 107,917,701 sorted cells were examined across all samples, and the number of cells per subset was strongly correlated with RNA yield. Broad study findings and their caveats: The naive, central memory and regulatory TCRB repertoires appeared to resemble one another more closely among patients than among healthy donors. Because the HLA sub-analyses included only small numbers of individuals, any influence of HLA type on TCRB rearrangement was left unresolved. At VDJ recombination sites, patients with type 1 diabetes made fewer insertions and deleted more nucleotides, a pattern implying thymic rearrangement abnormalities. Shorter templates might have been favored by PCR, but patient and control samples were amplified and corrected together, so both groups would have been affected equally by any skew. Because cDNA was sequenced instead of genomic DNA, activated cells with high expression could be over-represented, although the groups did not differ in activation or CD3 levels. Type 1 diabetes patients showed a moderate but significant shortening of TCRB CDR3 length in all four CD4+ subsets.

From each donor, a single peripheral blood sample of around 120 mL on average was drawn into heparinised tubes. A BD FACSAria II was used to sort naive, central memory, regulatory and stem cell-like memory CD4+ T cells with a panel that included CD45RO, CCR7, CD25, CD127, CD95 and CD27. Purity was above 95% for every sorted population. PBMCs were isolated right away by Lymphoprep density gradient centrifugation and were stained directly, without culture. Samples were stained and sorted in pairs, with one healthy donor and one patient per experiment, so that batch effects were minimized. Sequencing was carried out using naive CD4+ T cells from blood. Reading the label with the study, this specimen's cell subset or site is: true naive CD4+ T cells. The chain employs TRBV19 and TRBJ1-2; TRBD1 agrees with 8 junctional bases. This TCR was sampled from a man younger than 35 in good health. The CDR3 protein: CASSTRGQGRPRGGYTF. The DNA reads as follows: TGTGCCAGTAGTACCCGAGGACAGGGCCGGCCTCGGGGAGGCTACACCTTC.